This T cell receptor (beta chain) is drawn from a study of blood T cell repertoires in COVID-19. The CDR3 sequence is 16 residues long. Germline-derived CDR1 and CDR2 are SGHNT and YYREEE (reference sequence). The ends lost 4 bases at V and 6 bases at J; junction bases unmatched: 12. Methods used by the authors: Reference gene primer amplification gave estimated nucleated cell counts. TCRdb's copy holds only in-frame clones and misses some; the assay was immunoSEQ multiplex PCR. That table furnishes V, J and clone size, whereas the DNA furnished D and trimming. The data hold about 300,000 clones, with 80% to 90% observed a single time. Participant ages covered about 18 to 89 years across about 22 US areas. Donors in Cohort 3 who had recovered were those with two negative PCRs, healthcare professional clearance, or resolution of their symptoms.

The specimen was PBMCs or T cells enriched from blood (not recorded which). The sequence was obtained from a man between 25 and 39 years old who had recovered from COVID-19. The V call is TRBV5-4, the J call TRBJ1-1; TRBD1 matches at 10 bases. CDR3 residues: CASSVPGQGTFAEAFF. The CDR3 DNA follows: TGTGCCAGCAGCGTACCGGGACAGGGGACGTTCGCTGAAGCTTTCTTT. The full variable domain, in which reference TRBV5-4 and TRBJ1-1 provide the parts outside the CDR3, is ETGVTQSPTHLIKTRGQQVTLRCSSQSGHNTVSWYQQALGQGPQFIFQYYREEENGRGNFPPRFSGLQFPNYSSELNVNALELDDSALYLCASSVPGQGTFAEAFFGQGTRLTVV.